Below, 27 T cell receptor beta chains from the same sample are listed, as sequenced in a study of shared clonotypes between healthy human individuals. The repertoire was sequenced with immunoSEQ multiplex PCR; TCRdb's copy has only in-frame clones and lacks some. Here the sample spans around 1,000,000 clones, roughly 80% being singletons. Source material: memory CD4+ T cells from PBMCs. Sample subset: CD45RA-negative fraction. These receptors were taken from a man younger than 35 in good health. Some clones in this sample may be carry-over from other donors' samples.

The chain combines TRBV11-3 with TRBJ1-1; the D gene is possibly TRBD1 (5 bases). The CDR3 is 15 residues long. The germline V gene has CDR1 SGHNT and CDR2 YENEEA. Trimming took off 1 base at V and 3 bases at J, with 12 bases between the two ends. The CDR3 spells CASSLGKGIDTEAFF. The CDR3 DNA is TGTGCCAGCAGCTTAGGGAAGGGGATCGACACTGAAGCTTTCTTT.

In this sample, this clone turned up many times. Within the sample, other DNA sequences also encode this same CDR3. The CDR3 region is CASSDRGETQYF. CDR3 in DNA: TGTGCCAGCAGTGACAGGGGAGAGACCCAGTACTTC. The chain has TRBV6-1 and TRBJ2-5; D is possibly TRBD1 (6 bases). The V gene lost 3 bases and the J gene lost 4 bases, with 6 bases spanning the gap. This CDR3 region has 12 residues. CDR1 MNHNS and CDR2 SASEGT come from the germline V gene.

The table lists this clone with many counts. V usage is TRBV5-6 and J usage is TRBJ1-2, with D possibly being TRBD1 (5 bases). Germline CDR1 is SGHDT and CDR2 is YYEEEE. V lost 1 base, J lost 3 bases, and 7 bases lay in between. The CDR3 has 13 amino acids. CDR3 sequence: CASSLWDHYGYTF. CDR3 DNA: TGTGCCAGCAGCTTGTGGGACCACTATGGCTACACCTTC.

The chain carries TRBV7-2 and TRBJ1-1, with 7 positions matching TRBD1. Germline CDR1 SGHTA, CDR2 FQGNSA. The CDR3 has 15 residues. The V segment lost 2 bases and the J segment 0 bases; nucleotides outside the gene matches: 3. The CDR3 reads CASSLRGLVNTEAFF. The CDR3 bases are TGTGCCAGCAGCTTAAGGGGGCTAGTGAACACTGAAGCTTTCTTT.

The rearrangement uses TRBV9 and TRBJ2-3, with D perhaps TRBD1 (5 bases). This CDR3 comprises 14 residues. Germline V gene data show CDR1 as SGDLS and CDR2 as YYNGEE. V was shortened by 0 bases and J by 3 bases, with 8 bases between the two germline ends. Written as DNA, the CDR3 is TGTGCCAGCAGCGTAGGACAGATGACAGATACGCAGTATTTT. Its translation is CASSVGQMTDTQYF.

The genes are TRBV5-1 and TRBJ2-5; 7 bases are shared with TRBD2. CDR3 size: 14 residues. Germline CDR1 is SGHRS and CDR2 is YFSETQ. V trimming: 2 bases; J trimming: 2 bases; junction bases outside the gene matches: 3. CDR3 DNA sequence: TGCGCCAGCAGCTTACTAGCGACTCAAGAGACCCAGTACTTC. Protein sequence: CASSLLATQETQYF.

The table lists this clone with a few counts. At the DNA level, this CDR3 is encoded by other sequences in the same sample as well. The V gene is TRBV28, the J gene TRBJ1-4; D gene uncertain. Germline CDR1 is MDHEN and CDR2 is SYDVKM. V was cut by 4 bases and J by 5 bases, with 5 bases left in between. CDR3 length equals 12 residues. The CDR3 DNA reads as TGTGCCAGCAGTTCACCAAATGAAAAACTGTTTTTT. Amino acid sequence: CASSSPNEKLFF. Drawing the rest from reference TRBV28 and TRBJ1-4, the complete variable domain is DVKVTQSSRYLVKRTGEKVFLECVQDMDHENMFWYRQDPGLGLRLIYFSYDVKMKEKGDIPEGYSVSREKKERFSLILESASTNQTSMYLCASSSPNEKLFFGSGTQLSVL.

CDR3 loop: CASRPAGGSTQYF. In DNA, the CDR3 is TGTGCCAGCAGACCCGCGGGGGGATCTACGCAGTATTTT. The chain recombines TRBV6-5 with TRBJ2-3; 8 bases match TRBD2. Germline trimming cut 6 bases from V and 8 bases from J; bases unmatched to any gene: 7. From germline, CDR1 is MNHEY and CDR2 SVGAGI. The CDR3 loop spans 13 amino acids.

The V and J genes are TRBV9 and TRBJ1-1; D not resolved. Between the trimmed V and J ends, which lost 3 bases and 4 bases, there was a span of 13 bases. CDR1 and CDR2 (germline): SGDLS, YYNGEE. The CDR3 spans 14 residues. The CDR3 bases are TGTGCCAGCAGCGCCCGGGAGGGAGGCACTGAAGCTTTCTTT. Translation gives CASSAREGGTEAFF.

CDR3 loop: CASRRNTGELFF. CDR3 nucleotides: TGCGCCAGCAGACGCAACACCGGGGAGCTGTTTTTT. J is TRBJ2-2 and V is TRBV5-1; D call uncertain. V was pared by 5 bases and J by 2 bases, with 4 bases between. CDR1 SGHRS and CDR2 YFSETQ come from the germline V gene. CDR3 size: 12 residues.

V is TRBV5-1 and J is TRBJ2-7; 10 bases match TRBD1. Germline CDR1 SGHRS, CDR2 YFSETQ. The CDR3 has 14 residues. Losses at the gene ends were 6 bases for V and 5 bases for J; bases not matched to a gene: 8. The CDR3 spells CASTPLTGGNEQYF. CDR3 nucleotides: TGCGCCAGCACCCCTCTGACAGGGGGCAACGAGCAGTACTTC.

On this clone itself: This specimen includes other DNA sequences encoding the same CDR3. As DNA, the CDR3 is TGCAGCGTCGGAAGAACCTCGAACACCGGGGAGCTGTTTTTT. Translating it yields CSVGRTSNTGELFF. This rearrangement joins TRBV29-1 to TRBJ2-2, with D unresolved. This CDR3 has 14 amino acids. Germline CDR1 reads SQVTM; CDR2 reads ANQGSEA. V lost 6 bases and J lost 0, with 11 bases in between.

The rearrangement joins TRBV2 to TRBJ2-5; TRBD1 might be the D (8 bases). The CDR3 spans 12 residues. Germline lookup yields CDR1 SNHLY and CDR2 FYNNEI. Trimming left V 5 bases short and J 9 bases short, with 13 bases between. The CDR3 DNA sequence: TGTGCCAGCAGTCTACAGGGGGGGGCCCAGTACTTC. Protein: CASSLQGGAQYF.

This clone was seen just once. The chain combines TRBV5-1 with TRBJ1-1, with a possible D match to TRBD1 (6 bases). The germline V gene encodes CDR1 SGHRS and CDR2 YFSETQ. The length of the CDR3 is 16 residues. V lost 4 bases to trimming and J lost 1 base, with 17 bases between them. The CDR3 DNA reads TGCGCCAGCAGCCTCTGGCGGGGGGCCGGGAACACTGAAGCTTTCTTT. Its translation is CASSLWRGAGNTEAFF.

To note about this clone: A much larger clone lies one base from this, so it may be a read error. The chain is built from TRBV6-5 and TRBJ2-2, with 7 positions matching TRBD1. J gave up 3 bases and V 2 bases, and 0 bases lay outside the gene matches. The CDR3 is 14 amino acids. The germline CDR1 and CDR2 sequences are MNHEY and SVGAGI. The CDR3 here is CASSYDRDTGELFF. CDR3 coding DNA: TGTGCCAGCAGTTACGACAGGGACACCGGGGAGCTGTTTTTT.

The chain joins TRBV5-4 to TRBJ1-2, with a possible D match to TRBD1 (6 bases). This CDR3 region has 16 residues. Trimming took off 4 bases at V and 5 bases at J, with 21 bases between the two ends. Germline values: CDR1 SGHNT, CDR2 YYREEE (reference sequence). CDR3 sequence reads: CASSPPTGQLLYGYTF. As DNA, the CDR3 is TGTGCCAGCAGCCCCCCGACCGGACAGCTCCTATATGGCTACACCTTC.

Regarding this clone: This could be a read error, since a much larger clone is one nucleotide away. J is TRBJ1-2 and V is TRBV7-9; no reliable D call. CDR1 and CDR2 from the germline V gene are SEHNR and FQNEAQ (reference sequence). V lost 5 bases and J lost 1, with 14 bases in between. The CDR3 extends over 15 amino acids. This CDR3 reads CASSPRHKVNYGYTF. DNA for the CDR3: TGTGCCAGCAGCCCTAGACATAAGGTTAACTATGGCTACACCTTC. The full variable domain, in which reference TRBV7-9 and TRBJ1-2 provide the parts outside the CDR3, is DTGVSQNPRHKITKRGQNVTFRCDPISEHNRLYWYRQTLGQGPEFLTYFQNEAQLEKSRLLSDRFSAERPKGSFSTLEIQRTEQGDSAMYLCASSPRHKVNYGYTFGSGTRLTVV.

CDR3 DNA sequence: TGTGCCAGCTCACAACAGGGGTCGAACACCGGGGAGCTGTTTTTT. It codes for CASSQQGSNTGELFF. V and J are TRBV18 and TRBJ2-2; 7 bases fit TRBD1. Germline V gives CDR1 KGHSH, CDR2 LQKENI. This CDR3 has 15 amino acids. Germline trimming cut 4 bases from V and 0 bases from J; bases unmatched to any gene: 2.

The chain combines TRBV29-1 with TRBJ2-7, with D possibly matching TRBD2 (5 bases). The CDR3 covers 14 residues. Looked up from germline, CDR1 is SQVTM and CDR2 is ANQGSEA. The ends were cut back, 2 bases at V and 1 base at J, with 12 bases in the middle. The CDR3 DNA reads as TGCAGCGTTGAAATGGCGGGCCGATCCTACGAGCAGTACTTC. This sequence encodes CSVEMAGRSYEQYF.

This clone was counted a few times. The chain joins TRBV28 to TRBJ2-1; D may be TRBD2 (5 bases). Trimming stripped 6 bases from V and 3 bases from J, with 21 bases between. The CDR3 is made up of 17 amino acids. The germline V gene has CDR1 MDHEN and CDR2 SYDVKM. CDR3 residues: CASSPIGLRRIYNEQFF. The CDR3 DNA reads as TGTGCCAGCAGCCCTATAGGACTCAGGAGAATCTACAATGAGCAGTTCTTC. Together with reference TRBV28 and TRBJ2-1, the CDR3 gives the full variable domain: DVKVTQSSRYLVKRTGEKVFLECVQDMDHENMFWYRQDPGLGLRLIYFSYDVKMKEKGDIPEGYSVSREKKERFSLILESASTNQTSMYLCASSPIGLRRIYNEQFFGPGTRLTVL.

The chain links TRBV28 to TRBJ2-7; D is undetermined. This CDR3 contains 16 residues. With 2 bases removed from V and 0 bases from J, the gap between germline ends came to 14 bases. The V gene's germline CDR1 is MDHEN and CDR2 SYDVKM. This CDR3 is CASSLLASGASYEQYF. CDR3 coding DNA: TGTGCCAGCAGTTTACTGGCCAGTGGCGCCTCCTACGAGCAGTACTTC.

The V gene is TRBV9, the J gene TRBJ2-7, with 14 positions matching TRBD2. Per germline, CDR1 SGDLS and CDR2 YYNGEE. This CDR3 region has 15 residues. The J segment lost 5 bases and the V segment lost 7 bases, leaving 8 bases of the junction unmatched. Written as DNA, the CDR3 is TGTGCCAGCGGCCCCGGGACTAGCGGGGGCCACGAGCAGTACTTC. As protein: CASGPGTSGGHEQYF.

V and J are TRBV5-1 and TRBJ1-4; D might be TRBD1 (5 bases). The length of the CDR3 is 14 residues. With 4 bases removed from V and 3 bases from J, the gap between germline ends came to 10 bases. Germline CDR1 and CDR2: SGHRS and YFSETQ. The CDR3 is CASSPRGSNEKLFF. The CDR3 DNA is TGCGCCAGCAGCCCGAGGGGATCTAATGAAAAACTGTTTTTT.

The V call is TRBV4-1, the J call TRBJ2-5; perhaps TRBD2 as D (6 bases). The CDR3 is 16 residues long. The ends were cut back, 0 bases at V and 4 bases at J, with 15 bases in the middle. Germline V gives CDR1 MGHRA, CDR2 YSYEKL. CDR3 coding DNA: TGCGCCAGCAGCCAAGATCGGGGGAGCTGGGGAGAGACCCAGTACTTC. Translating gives CASSQDRGSWGETQYF.

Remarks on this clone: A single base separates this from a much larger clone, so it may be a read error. CDR3 amino acids: CASSSTGSGLYEQYF. In nucleotides, the CDR3 is TGTGCCAGTAGTAGCACCGGGTCAGGACTATACGAGCAGTACTTC. The gene calls are TRBV19 and TRBJ2-7; a possible D gene is TRBD2 (6 bases). The ends were cut back, 4 bases at V and 4 bases at J, with 17 bases in the middle. The germline V gene encodes CDR1 LNHDA and CDR2 SQIVND (reference sequence). This CDR3 is built from 15 residues.

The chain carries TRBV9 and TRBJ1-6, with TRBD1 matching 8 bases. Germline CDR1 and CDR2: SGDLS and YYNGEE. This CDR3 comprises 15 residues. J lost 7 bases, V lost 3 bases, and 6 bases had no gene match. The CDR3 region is CASSASQGANSPLHF. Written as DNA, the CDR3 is TGTGCCAGCAGCGCGTCCCAGGGGGCAAATTCACCCCTCCACTTT. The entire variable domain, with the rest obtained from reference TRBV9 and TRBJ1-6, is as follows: DSGVTQTPKHLITATGQRVTLRCSPRSGDLSVYWYQQSLDQGLQFLIQYYNGEERAKGNILERFSAQQFPDLHSELNLSSLELGDSALYFCASSASQGANSPLHFGNGTRLTVT.

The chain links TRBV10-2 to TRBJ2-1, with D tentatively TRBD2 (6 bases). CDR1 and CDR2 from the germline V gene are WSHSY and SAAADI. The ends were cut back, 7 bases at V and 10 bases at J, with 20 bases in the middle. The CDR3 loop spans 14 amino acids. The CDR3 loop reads CASMGGGRSFEQFF. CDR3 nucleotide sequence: TGCGCCAGCATGGGGGGAGGCCGTTCGTTCGAGCAGTTCTTC.